This T cell receptor (beta chain) was identified during a study of vaccination effects on CD4 cells after COVID-19. The table came from immunoSEQ multiplex PCR; TCRdb's copy has only in-frame clones and leaves some out. The sample carries 30,000 or so clones, approximately 68% recorded once. ViraFEST used viral peptide pools to expand antigen-specific CD4+ T cells before sequencing. Upon completion of under eleven days in culture, CD4+ T cells were isolated. The CDR3 totals 11 residues. Trimming left V 8 bases short and J 2 bases short, with 6 bases between. Germline values: CDR1 SGHAT, CDR2 FQNNGV. Of note for this clone: The antigen remains unidentified.

This clonotype was sampled from a human donor who received a COVID-19 vaccine. The specimen comprised CD4+ T cells from PBMCs cultured with HCoV-229E spike peptides, sampled before COVID-19 vaccination. The V gene is TRBV11-2, the J gene TRBJ2-5; tentatively, D is TRBD1 (6 bases). CDR3 bases: TGTGCCAGCGGACAGCAAGAGACCCAGTACTTC. It specifies CASGQQETQYF. Supplemented by reference TRBV11-2 and TRBJ2-5, the full variable domain reads EAGVAQSPRYKIIEKRQSVAFWCNPISGHATLYWYQQILGQGPKLLIQFQNNGVVDDSQLPKDRFSAERLKGVDSTLKIQPAKLEDSAVYLCASGQQETQYFGPGTRLLVL.